Listed here are 10 T cell receptor beta chains from one sample, sequenced in a study of OX40 agonist ivuxolimab in advanced cancers. Using immunoSEQ multiplex PCR, the repertoire was profiled, and TCRdb retains in-frame clones only, with some absent. The data contain around 110,000 clones, 90% of them singletons. The sample here was CD4+ or CD8+ T cells sorted from blood, taken in a trial of the OX40 agonist ivuxolimab. Receptors originate from an adult with an advanced solid tumor such as melanoma, head and neck, liver or kidney cancer.

V and J are TRBV28 and TRBJ2-6; D uncertain. The length of the CDR3 is 15 residues. Looked up from germline, CDR1 is MDHEN and CDR2 is SYDVKM. The V and J ends lost 2 bases and 0 bases respectively, with 5 bases between them. Here the CDR3 DNA reads TGTGCCAGCAGTTTACCCCCCTCTGGGGCCAACGTCCTGACTTTC. Amino acid sequence: CASSLPPSGANVLTF.

DNA for the CDR3: TGTGCCATCAGTGGGGGGGGCAATCAGCCCCAGCATTTT. Translation: CAISGGGNQPQHF. The rearrangement joins TRBV10-3 to TRBJ1-5; possible D gene TRBD1, 5 bases. The V and J ends lost 4 bases and 2 bases respectively, with 6 bases between them. The CDR3 runs 13 residues. Germline V gene sequence: CDR1 ENHRY, CDR2 SYGVKD.

The V and J genes are TRBV18 and TRBJ1-1; 8 bases line up with TRBD1. Germline lookup yields CDR1 KGHSH and CDR2 LQKENI. Unmatched junction bases numbered 8, after V lost 4 bases and J lost 10 bases. This CDR3 contains 13 residues. Here the CDR3 DNA reads TGTGCCAGCTCACAAGACAGGGGAGGGGGAGCTTTCTTT. Translated: CASSQDRGGGAFF.

This clone was counted a few times. The chain combines TRBV19 with TRBJ1-1; D unclear. The germline gives CDR1 LNHDA, CDR2 SQIVND (reference sequence). The CDR3 has 14 amino acids. V was clipped by 3 bases and J by 4 bases, with 12 bases between them. Here the CDR3 DNA reads TGTGCCAGTAGTATTCATGGTAAGCCCACTGAAGCTTTCTTT. It encodes CASSIHGKPTEAFF.

The CDR3 reads CASSVGYRGKGYEQYF. Written as DNA, the CDR3 is TGTGCCAGCAGCGTTGGTTATCGGGGGAAAGGCTACGAGCAGTACTTC. This rearrangement joins TRBV28 to TRBJ2-7, with a tentative D call TRBD2 (6 bases). Trimming removed 6 bases from V and 3 bases from J, with 21 bases in between. The CDR3 runs 16 residues. CDR1 is MDHEN, CDR2 SYDVKM, per germline.

The chain recombines TRBV6-6 with TRBJ1-5; TRBD1 is a possible D gene (6 bases). This CDR3 spans 15 amino acids. Germline CDR1 reads MNHNY; CDR2 reads SVGAGI (reference sequence). V lost 6 bases to trimming and J lost 5 bases, with 17 bases between them. The CDR3: CASRQTEGGHQPQHF. The CDR3 DNA sequence: TGTGCCAGCAGGCAAACCGAAGGGGGGCATCAGCCCCAGCATTTT.

V gene TRBV5-1 combines with J gene TRBJ1-1; 8 bases fit TRBD1. CDR1 and CDR2 (germline): SGHRS, YFSETQ. Germline trimming cut 4 bases from V and 0 bases from J; bases unmatched to any gene: 8. The CDR3 consists of 16 residues. CDR3 loop: CASSLGQGLMNTEAFF. DNA of the CDR3: TGCGCCAGCAGCCTCGGACAGGGCTTAATGAACACTGAAGCTTTCTTT.

The chain carries TRBV18 and TRBJ1-2, with D perhaps TRBD1 (5 bases). Germline V CDR1 and CDR2: KGHSH, LQKENI. The CDR3 length is 13 residues. V lost 3 bases, J lost 8 bases, and 13 bases lay in between. Written as DNA, the CDR3 is TGTGCCAGCTCACCGGTCCAGGGAAGCGGCTACACCTTC. This codes for CASSPVQGSGYTF.

V and J are TRBV5-1 and TRBJ1-6; 8 positions agree with TRBD1. Unmatched junction bases numbered 3, after V lost 4 bases and J lost 0 bases. Germline lookup yields CDR1 SGHRS and CDR2 YFSETQ. The CDR3 is made up of 16 amino acids. In DNA, the CDR3 is TGCGCCAGCAGCCGCGGGACAGGCTCCTATAATTCACCCCTCCACTTT. Its translation: CASSRGTGSYNSPLHF.

J is TRBJ1-2 and V is TRBV27, with a possible D match to TRBD1 (6 bases). V lost 5 bases, J lost 7 bases, and 11 bases lay in between. This CDR3 is 12 amino acids long. Germline-derived CDR1 and CDR2 are MNHEY and SMNVEV (reference sequence). This chain's CDR3 is CASSLGGLGYTF. DNA for the CDR3: TGTGCCAGCAGTCTCGGGGGCCTTGGCTACACCTTC.